This passage covers 32 T cell receptor beta chains from one sample sequenced in a study of blood T cell repertoires in COVID-19. Some clones are missing from TCRdb's copy, which holds only in-frame ones; the method was immunoSEQ multiplex PCR. The data show a few hundred thousand clones, roughly 88% seen once. The sequencing sample was made of PBMCs or T cells enriched from blood (not recorded which). The origin of the receptors is a young man who had recovered from COVID-19.

V usage is TRBV30 and J usage is TRBJ1-6, with a tentative D call TRBD1 (5 bases). Trimming left V 0 bases short and J 7 bases short, with 7 bases between. Germline lookup yields CDR1 GTSNPN and CDR2 SVGIG (reference sequence). The CDR3 contains 13 residues. CDR3 DNA sequence: TGTGCCTGGAGTGTGGGGCTGAATTCACCCCTCCACTTT. Translated: CAWSVGLNSPLHF.

This chain links TRBV9 with TRBJ1-1, with 11 bases matching TRBD1. V was clipped by 0 bases and J by 6 bases; unmatched bases: 4. The CDR3 totals 15 residues. Germline V CDR1 and CDR2: SGDLS, YYNGEE. CDR3 sequence reads: CASSVEDRGPPEAFF. As DNA, the CDR3 is TGTGCCAGCAGCGTAGAGGACAGGGGGCCCCCTGAAGCTTTCTTT.

The chain couples TRBV4-3 to TRBJ2-1, with 12 bases aligning to TRBD2. The CDR3 runs to 18 residues. From germline, CDR1 is LGHNA and CDR2 YSLEER. Trimming cost V 0 bases and J 7 bases; bases outside gene matches: 10. Here the CDR3 reads CASSQDQASGGARNEQFF. The DNA of the CDR3 is TGCGCCAGCAGCCAAGATCAGGCTAGCGGGGGGGCTAGGAATGAGCAGTTCTTC.

This chain joins TRBV11-1 and TRBJ2-1; D gene uncertain. Trimming took 6 bases from V and 5 from J, leaving 5 bases between them. The germline CDR1 and CDR2 sequences are SGHAT and FQDESV (reference sequence). This CDR3 has 11 residues. This CDR3 is CASSQNNEQFF. The CDR3 region has the DNA TGTGCCAGCAGTCAAAACAATGAGCAGTTCTTC.

This clone is labeled as large. The chain combines TRBV5-1 with TRBJ1-2; D is undetermined. Trimming cost V 2 bases and J 6 bases, with 17 bases left between them. The CDR3 totals 15 residues. Per germline, CDR1 SGHRS and CDR2 YFSETQ. CDR3 sequence reads: CASSFLGRFGDGYTF. The CDR3 nucleotides are TGCGCCAGCAGCTTCCTGGGGAGGTTCGGAGATGGCTACACCTTC.

This sequence joins TRBV27 and TRBJ2-1; 9 bases line up with TRBD2. This CDR3 comprises 18 residues. The ends lost 2 bases at V and 0 bases at J; junction bases unmatched: 8. CDR1 is MNHEY and CDR2 is SMNVEV in the germline V gene (reference sequence). The chain's CDR3 is CASSLRPSGTSSYNEQFF. The CDR3 DNA sequence: TGTGCCAGCAGTTTACGTCCTAGCGGGACAAGCTCCTACAATGAGCAGTTCTTC.

V is TRBV29-1 and J is TRBJ2-4, with D tentatively TRBD1 (5 bases). CDR3 length equals 12 residues. Germline values: CDR1 SQVTM, CDR2 ANQGSEA. V shed 7 bases and J shed 3 bases, with 10 bases lying between them. CDR3 region: CSGRVSKNIQYF. DNA for the CDR3: TGCAGCGGCAGGGTCAGCAAAAACATTCAGTACTTC.

The chain combines TRBV9 with TRBJ1-2; unclear D gene. Per the germline V gene, CDR1 is SGDLS and CDR2 is YYNGEE. The CDR3 is made up of 15 amino acids. V was cut by 0 bases and J by 4 bases, with 13 bases left in between. Written as DNA, the CDR3 is TGTGCCAGCAGCGTAGGGAAAGGGAGGAGCTATGGCTACACCTTC. Amino acids: CASSVGKGRSYGYTF. Full variable domain (missing parts from reference TRBV9 and TRBJ1-2): DSGVTQTPKHLITATGQRVTLRCSPRSGDLSVYWYQQSLDQGLQFLIQYYNGEERAKGNILERFSAQQFPDLHSELNLSSLELGDSALYFCASSVGKGRSYGYTFGSGTRLTVV.

The chain couples TRBV4-2 to TRBJ2-3; 9 bases fit TRBD2. The CDR3 spans 15 residues. The trim removed 1 base at V and 2 bases at J, leaving 1 base unmatched. Per the germline V gene, CDR1 is LGHNA and CDR2 is YNFKEQ. The CDR3 DNA reads as TGTGCCAGCAGCCAAGCTAGCGGGGACACAGATACGCAGTATTTT. It encodes CASSQASGDTDTQYF.

The CDR3 nucleotides read TGTGCCAGCAGCAATACAGGGGGTTATGGCTACACCTTC. Translating gives CASSNTGGYGYTF. The chain combines TRBV7-2 with TRBJ1-2; TRBD1 aligns across 8 bases. CDR3 length: 13 amino acids. Trimming at V came to 5 bases and at J to 5 bases, leaving 4 bases not matched to a gene. Germline CDR1 is SGHTA and CDR2 is FQGNSA.

CDR3 sequence reads: CASSLGEGTEAFF. The CDR3, as DNA: TGTGCCAGCAGCTTAGGGGAGGGGACTGAAGCTTTCTTT. The chain employs TRBV7-8 and TRBJ1-1, with D perhaps matching TRBD1 (5 bases). This CDR3 has 13 residues. Germline V gene sequence: CDR1 SGHVS, CDR2 FQNEAQ. V shed 1 base and J shed 5 bases, with 8 bases lying between them.

In its sample, this clone was seen once. V and J are TRBV29-1 and TRBJ1-4; a possible D gene is TRBD1 (6 bases). Germline V gene sequence: CDR1 SQVTM, CDR2 ANQGSEA. V was pared by 4 bases and J by 7 bases, with 10 bases between. The CDR3 covers 12 residues. The CDR3 is CSVASGAEKLFF. The DNA of the CDR3 is TGCAGCGTTGCGTCAGGGGCTGAAAAACTGTTTTTT.

The CDR3 protein is CASSNNRGRRDTEAFF. The CDR3 DNA follows: TGTGCCAGTAGTAATAACAGGGGGCGCAGGGACACTGAAGCTTTCTTT. The chain links TRBV19 to TRBJ1-1, with TRBD1 matching over 9 bases. The CDR3 spans 16 residues. V shed 4 bases, J shed 3 bases, and the junction held 9 bases outside the gene matches. The germline CDR1 and CDR2 sequences are LNHDA and SQIVND (reference sequence).

The V and J genes are TRBV7-6 and TRBJ1-2; weak D call: TRBD1 (5 bases). The CDR3 length is 14 residues. The ends were cut back, 5 bases at V and 8 bases at J, with 18 bases in the middle. Germline CDR1 is SGHVS and CDR2 is FNYEAQ. Here the CDR3 reads CASSTEWRGGGYTF. Written as DNA, the CDR3 is TGTGCCAGCAGCACCGAATGGAGGGGTGGAGGCTACACCTTC.

The chain carries TRBV27 and TRBJ1-6; tentatively, D is TRBD1 (6 bases). This CDR3 contains 15 residues. CDR1 and CDR2 from the germline V gene are MNHEY and SMNVEV (reference sequence). Trimming pared 8 bases from V and 10 bases from J, leaving 21 bases between. CDR3 sequence: CASARQVSRVSPLHF. The DNA of the CDR3 is TGTGCCAGCGCGCGACAGGTCTCACGGGTGTCACCCCTCCACTTT.

This rearrangement joins TRBV7-8 to TRBJ1-1; 7 bases agree with TRBD1. The junction had 9 bases not matched to a gene; V was cut back by 5 bases and J by 0 bases. Germline V gene data show CDR1 as SGHVS and CDR2 as FQNEAQ. This CDR3 region has 16 residues. This CDR3 reads CASSGGQLIMNTEAFF. CDR3 nucleotide sequence: TGTGCCAGCAGCGGGGGACAGTTAATTATGAACACTGAAGCTTTCTTT.

The chain uses TRBV7-2 and TRBJ2-3; D is possibly TRBD2 (7 bases). Germline assignment: CDR1 SGHTA and CDR2 FQGNSA. V lost 3 bases and J lost 14, with 18 bases in between. This CDR3 spans 13 amino acids. The CDR3 DNA follows: TGTGCCAGCAGCTTGGAAGGGGGGGCCCATCGGTATTTT. It translates to CASSLEGGAHRYF.

V usage is TRBV3-1 (or the pseudogene TRBV3-2) and J usage is TRBJ1-2; no firm D call. The CDR3 is 12 amino acids. CDR1 and CDR2 from the germline V gene are LGHDT and YNNKEL (reference sequence). Trimming shortened V by 4 bases and J by 3 bases, and 6 bases separated the two germline ends. The CDR3 loop reads CASSLQYYGYTF. The DNA for the CDR3 is TGTGCCAGCAGCCTGCAGTACTATGGCTACACCTTC.

The J gene is TRBJ1-2, the V gene TRBV18; D remains unclear. V was cut by 3 bases and J by 5 bases, with 19 bases left in between. The CDR3 runs 16 residues. Germline CDR1 and CDR2: KGHSH and LQKENI. CDR3 nucleotides: TGTGCCAGCTCACCCAGCCCTGAGCGGACGGCGTATGGCTACACCTTC. This gives the protein CASSPSPERTAYGYTF.

This clone appeared a single time. The J gene is TRBJ1-6, the V gene TRBV18; 9 nucleotides line up with TRBD1. Looked up from germline, CDR1 is KGHSH and CDR2 is LQKENI. Trimming at V came to 3 bases and at J to 5 bases, leaving 5 bases not matched to a gene. This CDR3 has 16 residues. This CDR3 is CASSPADRGDNSPLHF. Here the CDR3 DNA reads TGTGCCAGCTCACCGGCGGACAGGGGAGATAATTCACCCCTCCACTTT. The variable domain in full, completed from reference TRBV18 and TRBJ1-6, reads NAGVMQNPRHLVRRRGQEARLRCSPMKGHSHVYWYRQLPEEGLKFMVYLQKENIIDESGMPKERFSAEFPKEGPSILRIQQVVRGDSAAYFCASSPADRGDNSPLHFGNGTRLTVT.

The chain carries TRBV5-1 and TRBJ2-1; 10 bases align to TRBD1. Germline-derived CDR1 and CDR2 are SGHRS and YFSETQ. V lost 0 bases to trimming and J lost 4 bases; unmatched junction nucleotides: 4. This CDR3 contains 16 residues. CDR3 in amino acids: CASSLEGQGIYNEQFF. In DNA form, the CDR3 reads TGCGCCAGCAGCTTGGAGGGACAGGGGATATACAATGAGCAGTTCTTC.

This chain connects TRBV6-5 to TRBJ1-2; 9 nucleotides match TRBD1. This CDR3 comprises 15 residues. Germline-derived CDR1 and CDR2 are MNHEY and SVGAGI. V lost 3 bases, J lost 4 bases, and 6 bases stayed unmatched. CDR3 amino acids: CASSYWDRELYGYTF. CDR3 bases: TGTGCCAGCAGTTATTGGGACAGGGAGCTCTATGGCTACACCTTC.

The V and J genes are TRBV5-5 and TRBJ2-7; D is possibly TRBD2 (5 bases). Germline lookup yields CDR1 SGHKS and CDR2 YYEKEE (reference sequence). Between the trimmed V and J ends, which lost 5 bases and 0 bases, there was a span of 15 bases. The CDR3 has 15 amino acids. This chain's CDR3 is CASRTHGEVSYEQYF. The CDR3 DNA reads as TGTGCCAGCAGAACACACGGGGAAGTCTCCTACGAGCAGTACTTC.

The genes are TRBV5-1 and TRBJ1-1; TRBD1 might be the D (6 bases). The germline V gene has CDR1 SGHRS and CDR2 YFSETQ. Trimming took off 0 bases at V and 1 base at J, with 10 bases between the two ends. The CDR3 runs to 15 residues. The DNA of the CDR3 is TGCGCCAGCAGCTTGGGAGGCAGGGGGAACACTGAAGCTTTCTTT. This codes for CASSLGGRGNTEAFF.

The rearrangement uses TRBV5-1 and TRBJ1-6; D is unclear. Trimming removed 3 bases from V and 7 bases from J, with 8 bases in between. The CDR3 extends over 13 amino acids. Germline CDR1 is SGHRS and CDR2 is YFSETQ. The CDR3 DNA follows: TGCGCCAGCAGCTCCGAACAGAATTCACCCCTCCACTTT. Residues: CASSSEQNSPLHF.

The chain has TRBV4-1 and TRBJ2-2, with TRBD1 identical over 8 bases. CDR3 length equals 17 residues. V lost 4 bases to trimming and J lost 1 base; unmatched junction nucleotides: 8. The germline gives CDR1 MGHRA, CDR2 YSYEKL. The CDR3 DNA reads TGCGCCAGCAGCCCCCCAACCGGACAGGGGAACACCGGGGAGCTGTTTTTT. Amino acids: CASSPPTGQGNTGELFF.

The gene calls are TRBV7-9 and TRBJ1-1, with D uncertain. Trimming took off 5 bases at V and 3 bases at J, with 16 bases between the two ends. The CDR3 is 15 amino acids. Germline assignment: CDR1 SEHNR and CDR2 FQNEAQ (reference sequence). CDR3 loop: CASSMTRAGDTEAFF. In DNA form, the CDR3 reads TGTGCCAGCAGCATGACACGGGCCGGGGACACTGAAGCTTTCTTT.

The chain has TRBV27 and TRBJ2-7, with D possibly matching TRBD2 (6 bases). The V gene's germline CDR1 is MNHEY and CDR2 SMNVEV (reference sequence). This CDR3 has 13 amino acids. Trimming shortened V by 9 bases and J by 7 bases, and 19 bases separated the two germline ends. The CDR3 region has the DNA TGTGCCAGTAAGCCCGGCGGGGCCATTGAGCAGTACTTC. This translates into CASKPGGAIEQYF.

The chain has TRBV19 and TRBJ1-1, with D possibly TRBD1 on 5 matching bases. V lost 6 bases and J 6 bases, leaving 17 bases between the germline ends. This CDR3 has 14 amino acids. Looked up from germline, CDR1 is LNHDA and CDR2 is SQIVND (reference sequence). CDR3 nucleotide sequence: TGTGCCAGTAGCACCGGACAAGGACGGGCTGAAGCTTTCTTT. As protein: CASSTGQGRAEAFF.

This rearrangement joins TRBV10-3 to TRBJ2-4, with TRBD1 matching 9 bases. CDR3 length: 16 residues. CDR1 is ENHRY and CDR2 is SYGVKD in the germline V gene. V was clipped by 4 bases and J by 2 bases; unmatched bases: 6. The CDR3 bases are TGTGCCATCAGTGGGACAGGGGAGAGGTCCAAAAACATTCAGTACTTC. Translation: CAISGTGERSKNIQYF.

This chain joins TRBV2 and TRBJ1-2; 7 bases align to TRBD1. Germline CDR1 reads SNHLY; CDR2 reads FYNNEI. V trimming: 4 bases; J trimming: 0 bases; junction bases outside the gene matches: 5. This CDR3 contains 15 residues. Written as DNA, the CDR3 is TGTGCCAGCAGTGTATTGGGACAGACTAACTATGGCTACACCTTC. Translated, it gives CASSVLGQTNYGYTF.

The V gene is TRBV6-5, the J gene TRBJ1-5; TRBD1 might be the D (6 bases). In germline, CDR1 is MNHEY, CDR2 SVGAGI. CDR3 length equals 14 residues. Trimming removed 5 bases at V and 4 bases at J, with 12 bases between. The CDR3 DNA reads TGTGCCAGCAGTAACAGGGAGTTTAATCAGCCCCAGCATTTT. Protein sequence: CASSNREFNQPQHF.